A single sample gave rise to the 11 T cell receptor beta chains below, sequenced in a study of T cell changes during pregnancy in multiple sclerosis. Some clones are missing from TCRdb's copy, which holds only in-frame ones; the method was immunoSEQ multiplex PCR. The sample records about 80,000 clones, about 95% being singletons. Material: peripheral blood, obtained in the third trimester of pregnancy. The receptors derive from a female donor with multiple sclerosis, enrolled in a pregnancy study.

The CDR3 DNA follows: TGTGCCAGCGGACAGGGGAACACCGGGGAGCTGTTTTTT. Amino acid sequence: CASGQGNTGELFF. The V gene is TRBV19, the J gene TRBJ2-2; 8 bases are shared with TRBD1. Trimming took 9 bases from V and 1 from J; bases not matched to a gene: 1. The CDR3 length is 13 residues. The germline CDR1 and CDR2 sequences are LNHDA and SQIVND (reference sequence).

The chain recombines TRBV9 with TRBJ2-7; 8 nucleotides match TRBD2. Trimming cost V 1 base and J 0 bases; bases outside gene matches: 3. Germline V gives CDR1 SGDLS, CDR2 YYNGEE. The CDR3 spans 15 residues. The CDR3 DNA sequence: TGTGCCAGCAGCGTAAGCGGGGGAAGCTCCTACGAGCAGTACTTC. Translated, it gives CASSVSGGSSYEQYF.

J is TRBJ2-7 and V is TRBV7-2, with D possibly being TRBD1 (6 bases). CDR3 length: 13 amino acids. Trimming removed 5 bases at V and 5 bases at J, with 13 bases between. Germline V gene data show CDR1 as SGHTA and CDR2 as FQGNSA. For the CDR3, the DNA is TGTGCCAGCAGCACCCGGACAGTGGACGAGCAGTACTTC. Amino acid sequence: CASSTRTVDEQYF.

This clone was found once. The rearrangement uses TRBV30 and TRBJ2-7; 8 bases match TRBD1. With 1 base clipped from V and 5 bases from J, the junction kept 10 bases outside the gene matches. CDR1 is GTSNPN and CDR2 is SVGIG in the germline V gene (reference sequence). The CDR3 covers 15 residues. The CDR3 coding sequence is TGTGCCTGGAGTGGAGGAGGGGGCAGGGGGCACGAGCAGTACTTC. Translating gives CAWSGGGGRGHEQYF.

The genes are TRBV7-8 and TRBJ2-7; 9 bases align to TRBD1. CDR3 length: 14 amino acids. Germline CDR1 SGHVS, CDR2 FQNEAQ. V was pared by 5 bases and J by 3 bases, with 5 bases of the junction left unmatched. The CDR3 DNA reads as TGTGCCAGCAGCAGGACAGGGGAGTTCTACGAGCAGTACTTC. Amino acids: CASSRTGEFYEQYF.

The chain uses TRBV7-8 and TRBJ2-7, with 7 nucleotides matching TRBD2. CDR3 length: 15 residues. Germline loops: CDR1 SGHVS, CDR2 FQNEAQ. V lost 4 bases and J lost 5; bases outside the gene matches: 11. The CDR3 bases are TGTGCCAGCAGCTCGCTTCTTGCGGGAGTCCACGAGCAGTACTTC. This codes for CASSSLLAGVHEQYF.

DNA for the CDR3: TGTGCCAGCTCACCACCGTTTAGGAGGGGGAACACTGAAGCTTTCTTT. As protein: CASSPPFRRGNTEAFF. The rearrangement joins TRBV18 to TRBJ1-1; D may be TRBD1 (5 bases). Trimming cost V 0 bases and J 1 base, with 12 bases left between them. Per the germline V gene, CDR1 is KGHSH and CDR2 is LQKENI. This CDR3 is built from 16 residues.

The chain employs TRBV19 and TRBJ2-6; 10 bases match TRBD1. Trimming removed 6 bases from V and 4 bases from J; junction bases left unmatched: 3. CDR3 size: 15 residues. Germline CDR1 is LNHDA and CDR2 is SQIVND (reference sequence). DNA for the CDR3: TGTGCCAGTAGGGACAGGGGGACCGGGGCCAACGTCCTGACTTTC. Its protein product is CASRDRGTGANVLTF.

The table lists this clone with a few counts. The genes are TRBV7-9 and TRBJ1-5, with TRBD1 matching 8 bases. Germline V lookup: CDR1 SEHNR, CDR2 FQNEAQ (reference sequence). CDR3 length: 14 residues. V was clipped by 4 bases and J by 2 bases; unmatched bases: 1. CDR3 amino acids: CASSSQGGNQPQHF. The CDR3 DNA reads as TGTGCCAGCAGCTCACAGGGGGGCAATCAGCCCCAGCATTTT.

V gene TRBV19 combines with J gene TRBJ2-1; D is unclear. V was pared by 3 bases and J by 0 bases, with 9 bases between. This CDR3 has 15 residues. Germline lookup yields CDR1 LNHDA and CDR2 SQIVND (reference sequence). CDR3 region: CASSISTSSYNEQFF. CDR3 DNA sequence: TGTGCCAGTAGTATTTCCACCAGCTCCTACAATGAGCAGTTCTTC.

The CDR3: CASSSSGTGGTEAFF. The CDR3 region has the DNA TGTGCCAGCAGCTCATCCGGGACAGGGGGAACTGAAGCTTTCTTT. This rearrangement joins TRBV27 to TRBJ1-1; 11 bases fit TRBD1. CDR3 size: 15 residues. Germline assignment: CDR1 MNHEY and CDR2 SMNVEV (reference sequence). V lost 6 bases, J lost 5 bases, and 8 bases stayed unmatched.